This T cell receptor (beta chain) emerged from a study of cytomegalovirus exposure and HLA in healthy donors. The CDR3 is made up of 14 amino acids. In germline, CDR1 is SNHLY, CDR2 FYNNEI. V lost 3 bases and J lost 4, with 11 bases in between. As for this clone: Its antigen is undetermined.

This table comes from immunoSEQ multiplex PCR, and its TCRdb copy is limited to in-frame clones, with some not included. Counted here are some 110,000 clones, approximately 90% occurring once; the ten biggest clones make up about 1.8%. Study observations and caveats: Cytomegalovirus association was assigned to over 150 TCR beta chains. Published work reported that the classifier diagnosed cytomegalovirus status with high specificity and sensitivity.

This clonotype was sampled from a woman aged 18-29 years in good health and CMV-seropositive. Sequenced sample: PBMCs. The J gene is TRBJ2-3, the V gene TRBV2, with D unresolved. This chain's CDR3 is CASSDSSRADTQYF. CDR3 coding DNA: TGTGCCAGCAGTGACTCGTCGCGTGCAGATACGCAGTATTTT. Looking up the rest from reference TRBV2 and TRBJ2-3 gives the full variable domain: EPEVTQTPSHQVTQMGQEVILRCVPISNHLYFYWYRQILGQKVEFLVSFYNNEISEKSEIFDDQFSVERPDGSNFTLKIRSTKLEDSAMYFCASSDSSRADTQYFGPGTRLTVL.